This record covers a single T cell receptor beta chain. The table lists this clonotype with a few counts. Its antigen remains undetermined. Per-base quality was not reported, and no clone a single base away is much larger than it. Libraries were built with RACE. Sequenced on a NextSeq 500. Library preparation attached unique molecular identifiers to individual cDNA molecules for quantitative, reproducible TCR counting. Each blood RNA sample was used to sequence both TCR alpha and TCR beta chains. The published analysis was carried out like this. A median of around 100,000 TCRs per sample was observed, with a range of about 20,000 to 750,000. V, J and CDR3 annotation of the TCR reads was carried out using the Decombinator software suite. Every sample was subsampled to the same number of TCRs (28,000) for the PS versus PT1 abundance plots. TCRs were defined as expanded if absent before sensitization and observed at least eight times at the 2-week time point. TCRdb took the public reads, trimmed them with fastp at Q25, ran MiXCR for clone calling and kept in-frame beta chains. CDR3 protein duplicates are merged, each entry listing the most common genes and DNA. These V and J calls are TCRdb output, not the study's own analysis. The sample has 250,000 or so distinct CDR3 sequences on record, over 7.5% of them singletons. The biggest ten clones account for less than 1.5% of the sample.

The data were obtained in a study of human T cells and chemical hapten exposure (dated by TCRdb to the early 2020s). Looking at the study overall: For sensitization, 2% DPC in acetone was applied to a 2 cm by 2 cm area of upper inner arm skin. Patients additionally received weekly therapeutic DPC doses to the scalp throughout the approximately 24-week study period. Patch testing on the upper back used Finn chambers containing 0.01% DPC, with scoring done after 6 days according to International Contact Dermatitis Research Group standards. The patient cohort, mostly female, included alopecia areata with under or over 50% scalp involvement, alopecia totalis and alopecia universalis. The libraries were sequenced as a pool, and the TCR yield per sample differed mostly because of small variations in library volumes within the pool. In alopecia patients, the study followed how the peripheral blood TCR repertoire changed in vivo over primary and secondary sensitization to diphenylcyclopropenone (DPC), a hapten. Blood samples were taken from patients before sensitization (week 0) and then at 2, 6 and about 24 weeks after DPC sensitization. Blood for TCR sequencing was provided by twenty-nine alopecia patients at one to four time points (pre-sensitization, 2, 6 and 24 weeks).

This sample's time point label indicates: pre-sensitization, week 0. The sample's treatment or condition, from its label and the paper: therapeutic diphenylcyclopropenone sensitization with weekly scalp DPC. Blood at each patch-test visit was drawn before the patch test was applied. Patients were considered eligible if aged 18 to 70, diagnosed with alopecia and deemed suitable for DPC therapy, and patients were excluded if pregnant. Total RNA was isolated from unfractionated whole blood collected in Tempus Blood RNA tubes. Study-level results and caveats: Patch test score was positively correlated with the number of PT1 expanded TCRs, with significance at thresholds 8, 16 and 32 but not at 4. All patients had alopecia, a presumed autoimmune disease, so their immune response might differ from that of healthy individuals. The number of TCRs above 1 in 1000 frequency did not change with DPC sensitization; there was no evidence of global repertoire structure alterations. Repeated subsampling changed both the strength of the expansion versus patch-test correlation and the threshold at which that correlation became significant. Expanded TCRs formed significantly more large CDR3 similarity clusters than pre-sensitization or healthy control sets, consistent with antigen-driven responses.

Specimen: whole blood, collected in connection with sensitization to the hapten diphenylcyclopropenone (DPC). This TCR was sampled from a man aged 18 to 30 with alopecia areata. Some clones in this sample may be carry-over from other donors' samples.

The CDR3 amino acid sequence is: CASSTGQGSNTEAFF. The sequenced DNA: TGCGCCAGCAGCACCGGACAGGGGTCGAACACTGAAGCTTTCTTT. The V and J genes are TRBV5-1 and TRBJ1-1; TRBD1 fits 9 bases in the junction. Sequences SGHRS (CDR1) and YFSETQ (CDR2) are obtained from the germline V gene. For this chain, trimming is 4 bases at the V end and 1 base at the J end, and the number of junction bases without a gene match is 5. Including the terminal cysteine and phenylalanine, the CDR3 comprises 15 residues. Of the read, only the CDR3 DNA is kept; its 45 bases are in frame from base 1.